This T cell receptor beta chain was sequenced during a study of cytomegalovirus exposure and HLA in healthy donors. Overall study results and limits: The dataset shows that most TCR sequences were rare, while some public TCRs occurred in many donors. Overall, roughly 150 TCR beta chains were annotated as cytomegalovirus-associated.

Profiled with immunoSEQ multiplex PCR; TCRdb holds only in-frame clones, not every one. The sample yields 150,000 or so clones, approximately 86% seen once. There are 15 residues in the CDR3. Germline V gives CDR1 SGHRS, CDR2 YFSETQ. The V and J ends lost 0 bases and 3 bases respectively, with 13 bases between them. Turning to this clone: Its antigen is not identified.

Sequencing was performed on PBMCs. This rearrangement joins TRBV5-1 to TRBJ2-7, with D maybe TRBD2 (7 bases). The sequence came from a man aged 25 to 45 in good health and CMV-seropositive. The CDR3 reads CASSLGGGGDYEQYF. The CDR3 nucleotides read TGCGCCAGCAGCTTGGGGGGAGGGGGTGACTACGAGCAGTACTTC.